The 6 T cell receptor beta chains below were found in one sample sequenced in a study of response to subunit inactivated influenza vaccine. TCRdb reanalysed the RT-PCR reads using MiXCR and keeps one entry per CDR3 protein. The sample comprises 710,000 or so distinct CDR3 sequences, about a sixth of which are singletons, and around 10% rests with the top ten. Source: PBMCs from blood, taken 12 days after vaccination. The receptors originated from a man in his fifties who received an inactivated influenza vaccine.

DNA of the CDR3: TGTGCCAGCAGCCATGGAGGACGAACCGGGGAGCTGTTTTTT. Translating it yields CASSHGGRTGELFF. The V call is TRBV3-1, the J call TRBJ2-2; D might be TRBD2 (5 bases). CDR3 length equals 14 residues. The germline V gene has CDR1 LGHDT and CDR2 YNNKEL (reference sequence). V was shortened by 3 bases and J by 5 bases, with 10 bases between the two germline ends.

This clonotype was detected a few times. The chain is built from TRBV7-2 and TRBJ2-3; 7 nucleotides agree with TRBD2. V shed 5 bases and J 0 bases; nucleotides not matched to a gene: 11. CDR1 and CDR2 (germline): SGHTA, FQGNSA. The CDR3 runs 17 residues. The CDR3 DNA sequence: TGTGCCAGCAGCAAAAGACTAGCTTTTACTAGCACAGATACGCAGTATTTT. Amino acid sequence: CASSKRLAFTSTDTQYF.

In this sample, this clonotype turned up many times. The J gene is TRBJ1-1, the V gene TRBV4-1; the match to TRBD1 covers 9 bases. The CDR3 sequence is 14 residues long. The germline V gene encodes CDR1 MGHRA and CDR2 YSYEKL. V gave up 3 bases and J gave up 4 bases; unmatched junction bases: 3. The CDR3, as DNA: TGCGCCAGCAGCCAGGGACAGGGAAGCACTGAAGCTTTCTTT. Translation gives CASSQGQGSTEAFF.

This clonotype has more than one count but fewer than ten. J is TRBJ2-7 and V is TRBV28; perhaps TRBD1 as D (5 bases). Germline CDR1 reads MDHEN; CDR2 reads SYDVKM. The CDR3 spans 12 residues. Trimming left V 6 bases short and J 2 bases short, with 8 bases between. The CDR3 sequence: CASSRVPYEQYF. CDR3 sequence (DNA): TGTGCCAGCAGCAGGGTCCCCTACGAGCAGTACTTC.

The chain joins TRBV6-1 to TRBJ1-5; 7 bases match TRBD1. J was trimmed by 4 bases and V by 10 bases; bases with no gene match: 7. This CDR3 has 13 amino acids. Germline lookup yields CDR1 MNHNS and CDR2 SASEGT. The CDR3 reads CATTDRINQPQHF. The CDR3 DNA sequence: TGTGCCACCACGGACAGGATTAATCAGCCCCAGCATTTT.

This clonotype was seen ten or more times. The V and J genes are TRBV6-1 and TRBJ1-5; D is ambiguous. This CDR3 is built from 11 residues. CDR1 MNHNS and CDR2 SASEGT come from the germline V gene. Between the trimmed V and J ends, which lost 5 bases and 3 bases, there was a span of 2 bases. This CDR3 is CASSSNQPQHF. The CDR3 DNA reads as TGTGCCAGCAGTTCCAATCAGCCCCAGCATTTT.